This T cell receptor beta chain was sequenced during a study of low-dose radiotherapy and immunotherapy resistance in tumors. Turning to the study itself: A dose of 0.5 Gy per fraction was delivered to Cohort 1 every 2 weeks, for a total of 6.5 Gy.

Trimming left V 5 bases short and J 4 bases short, with 12 bases between. Per the germline V gene, CDR1 is SGHNT and CDR2 is YYREEE (reference sequence). The CDR3 totals 13 residues. Low-dose radiotherapy and low-dose cyclophosphamide, together with aspirin, ipilimumab and nivolumab, were given to donors. First-strand cDNA used TRAV- and TRBV-specific primers, covering alpha and beta chains. PCR amplification of the TCRs was performed with Phusion for 20 PCR cycles, and it relied on a constant-region primer together with a V-primer adapter. TCRdb itself ran the reads through MiXCR, one entry per CDR3 protein. The sample has 13,000 or so distinct CDR3 sequences, more than 65% seen once.

V gene TRBV5-4 combines with J gene TRBJ1-1; D gene ambiguous. This TCR came from a human donor with advanced metastatic prostate, ovarian, gallbladder or colorectal cancer (not recorded which). This table probably holds off-target reads from a library built for another chain. The CDR3 bases are TGTGCCAGCAGGTTCGAGTCCCCCACTGAAGCTTTCTTT. Translated: CASRFESPTEAFF.